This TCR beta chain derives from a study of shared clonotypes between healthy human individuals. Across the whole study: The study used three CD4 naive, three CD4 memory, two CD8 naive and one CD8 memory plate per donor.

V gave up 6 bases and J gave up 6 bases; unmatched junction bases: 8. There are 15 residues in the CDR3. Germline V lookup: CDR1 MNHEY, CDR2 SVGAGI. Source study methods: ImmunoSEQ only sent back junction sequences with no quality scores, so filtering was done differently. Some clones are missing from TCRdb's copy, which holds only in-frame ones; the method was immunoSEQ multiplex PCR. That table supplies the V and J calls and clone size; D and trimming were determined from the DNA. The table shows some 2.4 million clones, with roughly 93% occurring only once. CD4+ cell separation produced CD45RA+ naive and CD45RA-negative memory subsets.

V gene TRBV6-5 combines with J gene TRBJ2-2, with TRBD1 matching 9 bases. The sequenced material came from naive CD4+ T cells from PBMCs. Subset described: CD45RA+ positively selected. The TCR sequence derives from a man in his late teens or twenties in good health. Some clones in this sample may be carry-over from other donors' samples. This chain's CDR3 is CASRTGGVGSGELFF. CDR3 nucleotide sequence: TGTGCCAGCAGAACAGGGGGCGTTGGGTCCGGGGAGCTGTTTTTT.